The 24 T cell receptor beta chains below were found in one sample sequenced in a study of blood T cell repertoires in COVID-19. Generated by immunoSEQ multiplex PCR, the TCRdb table keeps only in-frame clones and is missing some. Of about 440,000 clones listed, approximately 89% were seen once; the top ten hold around 12%. The sample taken for sequencing was peripheral blood. These receptors originate from a woman aged 50 to 60 with COVID-19, enrolled during active disease.

V usage is TRBV2 and J usage is TRBJ1-1; D not certain. With 3 bases removed from V and 4 bases from J, the gap between germline ends came to 12 bases. This CDR3 region has 14 residues. Germline CDR1 is SNHLY and CDR2 is FYNNEI. The chain's CDR3 is CASSERGLGTEAFF. The CDR3 region has the DNA TGTGCCAGCAGTGAGAGAGGGTTGGGCACTGAAGCTTTCTTT.

The V call is TRBV11-3, the J call TRBJ2-6, with 9 positions matching TRBD1. Germline loops: CDR1 SGHNT, CDR2 YENEEA. The CDR3 is 16 residues long. After removal of 3 bases from V and 1 base from J, the junction contained 1 base not matched to a gene. CDR3 sequence (DNA): TGTGCCAGCAGCTTCGGACAGGGGTCTGGGGCCAACGTCCTGACTTTC. This sequence encodes CASSFGQGSGANVLTF. The variable domain in full, with the rest retrieved from reference TRBV11-3 and TRBJ2-6, is EAGVVQSPRYKIIEKKQPVAFWCNPISGHNTLYWYLQNLGQGPELLIRYENEEAVDDSQLPKDRFSAERLKGVDSTLKIQPAELGDSAVYLCASSFGQGSGANVLTFGAGSRLTVL.

This rearrangement joins TRBV13 to TRBJ1-6; D is possibly TRBD1 (6 bases). The CDR3 totals 15 residues. CDR1 is PRHDT, CDR2 FYEKMQ, per germline (reference sequence). V lost 3 bases and J 6 bases, leaving 12 bases between the germline ends. CDR3 sequence (DNA): TGTGCCAGCAGCTTGGGGGGGGGCATTAATTCACCCCTCCACTTT. Residues: CASSLGGGINSPLHF.

This clone was found once. V usage is TRBV12-3 or TRBV12-4 and J usage is TRBJ2-7; maybe TRBD1 (7 bases). The CDR3 is made up of 13 amino acids. Trimming took 7 bases from V and 4 from J, leaving 14 bases between them. This CDR3 is CASTLGGQYEQYF. Written as DNA, the CDR3 is TGTGCCAGCACCCTGGGGGGACAGTACGAGCAGTACTTC.

J is TRBJ1-2 and V is TRBV30; 8 bases match TRBD1. Looked up from germline, CDR1 is GTSNPN and CDR2 is SVGIG (reference sequence). With V trimmed by 4 bases and J by 1 base, 11 bases remained unmatched. The length of the CDR3 is 16 residues. The CDR3 nucleotides read TGTGCCTGGACCCCAGGGGGCGCGACGATTAACTATGGCTACACCTTC. Its protein product is CAWTPGGATINYGYTF.

This chain links TRBV24-1 with TRBJ2-1; D is perhaps TRBD2 (6 bases). V was shortened by 2 bases and J by 7 bases, with 17 bases between the two germline ends. Germline V gene lookup returns CDR1 KGHDR and CDR2 SFDVKD. The CDR3 spans 16 residues. As DNA, the CDR3 is TGTGCCACCAGTGATTCCGCGGCTAGCGCGTTGAATGAGCAGTTCTTC. Amino acid sequence: CATSDSAASALNEQFF.

The chain has TRBV4-1 and TRBJ2-7; TRBD2 aligns across 10 bases. CDR3 length: 16 residues. Germline CDR1 MGHRA, CDR2 YSYEKL. V lost 6 bases and J lost 0; bases outside the gene matches: 8. The CDR3 reads CASSPSGGTTSYEQYF. The CDR3 DNA reads as TGCGCCAGCAGTCCTAGCGGGGGCACCACCTCCTACGAGCAGTACTTC.

The CDR3 region is CAWSLPDTQYF. The CDR3 bases are TGTGCCTGGAGTCTACCCGATACGCAGTATTTT. The rearrangement uses TRBV30 and TRBJ2-3, with unresolved D. The CDR3 runs to 11 residues. Germline values: CDR1 GTSNPN, CDR2 SVGIG (reference sequence). V was cut by 2 bases and J by 6 bases, with 6 bases left in between.

This clone was detected a few times. The chain combines TRBV5-1 with TRBJ1-5, with D uncertain. With 1 base removed from V and 5 bases from J, the gap between germline ends came to 13 bases. The CDR3 loop spans 15 amino acids. Per germline, CDR1 SGHRS and CDR2 YFSETQ. The CDR3 bases are TGCGCCAGCAGCTTGAACTGGGGAGAGGATCAGCCCCAGCATTTT. Translation: CASSLNWGEDQPQHF.

This chain uses TRBV5-1 with TRBJ1-3, with D unresolved. There are 16 residues in the CDR3. V was cut by 0 bases and J by 6 bases, with 16 bases left in between. Germline lookup yields CDR1 SGHRS and CDR2 YFSETQ. The CDR3 spells CASSLVGPHDPNTIYF. Here the CDR3 DNA reads TGCGCCAGCAGCTTGGTGGGCCCGCACGATCCAAACACCATATATTTT.

This chain's CDR3 is CASSLTGVMNTEAFF. The CDR3 nucleotides read TGCGCCAGCAGCCTGACAGGGGTTATGAACACTGAAGCTTTCTTT. The chain joins TRBV5-1 to TRBJ1-1; 8 bases are a match to TRBD1. The CDR3 runs to 15 residues. Germline loops: CDR1 SGHRS, CDR2 YFSETQ. V shed 4 bases, J shed 0 bases, and the junction held 5 bases outside the gene matches.

The genes are TRBV4-1 and TRBJ2-1; 11 nucleotides align to TRBD1. This CDR3 spans 16 amino acids. Losses at the gene ends were 3 bases for V and 5 bases for J; bases not matched to a gene: 6. Germline CDR1 MGHRA, CDR2 YSYEKL. The DNA of the CDR3 is TGCGCCAGCAGCCAGGCGGACAGGGGGCCGGACAATGAGCAGTTCTTC. Translated, it gives CASSQADRGPDNEQFF.

The V and J genes are TRBV3-1 (or the pseudogene TRBV3-2) and TRBJ1-2, with D tentatively TRBD1 (5 bases). Germline CDR1 is LGHDT and CDR2 is YNNKEL (reference sequence). This CDR3 has 14 amino acids. Trimming removed 8 bases from V and 4 bases from J, with 17 bases in between. CDR3: CASGGGDHSYGYTF. As DNA, the CDR3 is TGTGCCAGCGGGGGAGGGGACCATAGCTATGGCTACACCTTC.

This rearrangement joins TRBV12-3 or TRBV12-4 to TRBJ1-2; TRBD1 might be the D (5 bases). The CDR3 is 13 amino acids. V was cut by 3 bases and J by 2 bases, with 7 bases left in between. The CDR3 loop is CASSLGLNYGYTF. The CDR3 nucleotides are TGTGCCAGCAGTTTGGGACTGAACTATGGCTACACCTTC.

This clone was seen a handful of times. CDR3 in DNA: TGTGCCAGCAGCTTAGGCGACAGCGCCAATCAGCCCCAGCATTTT. As protein: CASSLGDSANQPQHF. V and J are TRBV7-2 and TRBJ1-5, with a weak D call TRBD1 (5 bases). The V gene's germline CDR1 is SGHTA and CDR2 FQGNSA. V lost 1 base and J lost 3, with 10 bases in between. This CDR3 comprises 15 residues.

The V call is TRBV11-2, the J call TRBJ1-3; TRBD1 agrees at 7 bases. The CDR3 has 14 amino acids. The germline V gene encodes CDR1 SGHAT and CDR2 FQNNGV. With 3 bases clipped from V and 2 bases from J, the junction kept 1 base outside the gene matches. CDR3: CASSLDRTGNTIYF. The CDR3 DNA reads TGTGCCAGCAGCTTGGACAGGACTGGAAACACCATATATTTT.

The rearrangement joins TRBV19 to TRBJ2-2, with a tentative D call TRBD2 (5 bases). Germline V CDR1 and CDR2: LNHDA, SQIVND (reference sequence). The CDR3 is made up of 14 amino acids. V was trimmed by 8 bases and J by 7 bases, leaving 17 bases between them. The CDR3 nucleotides are TGTGCCAGTCACGGACTCCCCTGGAACGGGGAGCTGTTTTTT. This translates into CASHGLPWNGELFF.

V usage is TRBV19 and J usage is TRBJ1-6; D is uncertain. This CDR3 region has 13 residues. V shed 5 bases and J shed 9 bases, with 11 bases lying between them. CDR1 is LNHDA, CDR2 SQIVND, per germline (reference sequence). The CDR3 here is CASSPGQLSPLHF. CDR3 nucleotide sequence: TGTGCCAGTAGTCCTGGGCAGCTTTCACCCCTCCACTTT.

The genes are TRBV18 and TRBJ2-5; D gene uncertain. Germline CDR1 KGHSH, CDR2 LQKENI. The ends were cut back, 5 bases at V and 5 bases at J, with 6 bases in the middle. The CDR3 is made up of 11 amino acids. Here the CDR3 reads CASSSEETQYF. The CDR3 DNA reads as TGTGCCAGCTCATCCGAGGAGACCCAGTACTTC. Complete variable domain (other parts from reference TRBV18 and TRBJ2-5): NAGVMQNPRHLVRRRGQEARLRCSPMKGHSHVYWYRQLPEEGLKFMVYLQKENIIDESGMPKERFSAEFPKEGPSILRIQQVVRGDSAAYFCASSSEETQYFGPGTRLLVL.

The CDR3 coding sequence is TGTGCCACTAGAAGAGGGGGGGGGACGCAGTATTTT. It translates to CATRRGGGTQYF. J is TRBJ2-3 and V is TRBV6-5; D might be TRBD2 (7 bases). Trimming removed 10 bases from V and 9 bases from J, with 17 bases in between. The CDR3 is 12 residues long. The germline V gene encodes CDR1 MNHEY and CDR2 SVGAGI.

This sequence joins TRBV5-6 and TRBJ2-5; D possibly corresponds to TRBD1 (6 bases). Trimming cost V 2 bases and J 1 base, with 9 bases left between them. The CDR3 is 14 amino acids. The germline CDR1 and CDR2 sequences are SGHDT and YYEEEE. The CDR3 DNA is TGTGCCAGCAGCTTAGTACAGGGCCAAGAGACCCAGTACTTC. Translated: CASSLVQGQETQYF.

The rearrangement uses TRBV5-1 and TRBJ1-2, with 12 nucleotides matching TRBD1. The CDR3 has 18 residues. The germline V gene encodes CDR1 SGHRS and CDR2 YFSETQ. The junction had 14 bases not matched to a gene; V was cut back by 4 bases and J by 4 bases. CDR3 coding DNA: TGCGCCAGCAGCGATACCTTGGGACAGGGGGCTACCCTCTATGGCTACACCTTC. Its protein product is CASSDTLGQGATLYGYTF.

V usage is TRBV2 and J usage is TRBJ1-3; TRBD1 might be the D (5 bases). CDR1 and CDR2 (germline): SNHLY, FYNNEI. The V and J ends lost 6 bases and 1 base respectively, with 10 bases between them. The CDR3 has 14 amino acids. CDR3 residues: CASSLTGSGNTIYF. The DNA for the CDR3 is TGTGCCAGCAGCTTAACAGGTTCTGGAAACACCATATATTTT.

The rearrangement uses TRBV6-5 and TRBJ1-2; 10 nucleotides line up with TRBD1. After removal of 2 bases from V and 8 bases from J, the junction contained 5 bases not matched to a gene. The CDR3 loop spans 14 amino acids. Germline assignment: CDR1 MNHEY and CDR2 SVGAGI. DNA of the CDR3: TGTGCCAGCAGTTACGGACAGGGGGGACGGGGCTACACCTTC. It specifies CASSYGQGGRGYTF.